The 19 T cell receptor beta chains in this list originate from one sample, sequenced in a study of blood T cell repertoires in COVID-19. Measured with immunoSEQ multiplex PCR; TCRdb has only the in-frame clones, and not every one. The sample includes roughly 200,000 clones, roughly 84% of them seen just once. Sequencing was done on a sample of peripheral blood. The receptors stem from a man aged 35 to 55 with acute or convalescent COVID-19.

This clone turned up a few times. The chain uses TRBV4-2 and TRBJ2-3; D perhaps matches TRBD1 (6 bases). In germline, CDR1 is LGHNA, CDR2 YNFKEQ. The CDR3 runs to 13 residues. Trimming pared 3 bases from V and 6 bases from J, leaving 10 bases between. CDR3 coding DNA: TGTGCCAGCAGCCAGAGAAGGGGGGATACGCAGTATTTT. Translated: CASSQRRGDTQYF.

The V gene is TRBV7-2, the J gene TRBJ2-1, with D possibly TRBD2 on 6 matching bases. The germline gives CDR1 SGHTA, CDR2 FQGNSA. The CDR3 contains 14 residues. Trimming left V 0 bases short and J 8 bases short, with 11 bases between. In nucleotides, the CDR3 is TGTGCCAGCAGCTTAGCGGGACTCCGCCATGAGCAGTTCTTC. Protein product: CASSLAGLRHEQFF.

The CDR3 DNA is TGCGCCAGCCGCCCGAGCGGGAGAAGCACAGATACGCAGTATTTT. This translates into CASRPSGRSTDTQYF. J is TRBJ2-3 and V is TRBV5-1, with 8 bases identical to TRBD2. This CDR3 is 15 amino acids long. Unmatched junction bases numbered 7, after V lost 7 bases and J lost 0 bases. Germline V lookup: CDR1 SGHRS, CDR2 YFSETQ.

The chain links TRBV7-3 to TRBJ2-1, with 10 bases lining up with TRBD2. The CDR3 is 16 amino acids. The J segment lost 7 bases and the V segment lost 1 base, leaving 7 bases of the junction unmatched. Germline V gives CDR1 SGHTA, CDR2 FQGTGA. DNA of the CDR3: TGTGCCAGCAGCTTAAATGTCGCTAGCGGGAGAAATGAGCAGTTCTTC. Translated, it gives CASSLNVASGRNEQFF.

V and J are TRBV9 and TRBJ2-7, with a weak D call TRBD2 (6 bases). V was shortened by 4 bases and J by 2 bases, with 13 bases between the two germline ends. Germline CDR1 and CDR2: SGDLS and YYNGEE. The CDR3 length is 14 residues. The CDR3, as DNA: TGTGCCAGCAGCTCCCATAGCGGACCCTACGAGCAGTACTTC. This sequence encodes CASSSHSGPYEQYF.

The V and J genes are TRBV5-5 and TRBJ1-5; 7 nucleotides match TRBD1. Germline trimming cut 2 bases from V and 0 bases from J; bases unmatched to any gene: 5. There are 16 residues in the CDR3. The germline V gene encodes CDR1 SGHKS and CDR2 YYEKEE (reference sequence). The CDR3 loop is CASSFGTVNSNQPQHF. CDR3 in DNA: TGTGCCAGCAGCTTCGGGACAGTTAATAGCAATCAGCCCCAGCATTTT.

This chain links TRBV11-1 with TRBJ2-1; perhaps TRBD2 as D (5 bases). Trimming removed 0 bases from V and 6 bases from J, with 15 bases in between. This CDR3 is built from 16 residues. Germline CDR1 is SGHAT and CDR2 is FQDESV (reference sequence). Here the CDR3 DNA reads TGTGCCAGCAGCTTAGCTAGGACTCTGTGGAGCAATGAGCAGTTCTTC. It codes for CASSLARTLWSNEQFF.

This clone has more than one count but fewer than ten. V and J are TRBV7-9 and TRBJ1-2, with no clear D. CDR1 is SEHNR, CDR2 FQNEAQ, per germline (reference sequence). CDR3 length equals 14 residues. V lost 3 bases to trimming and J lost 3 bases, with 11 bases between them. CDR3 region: CASSLHQEDYGYTF. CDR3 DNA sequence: TGTGCCAGCAGCTTGCACCAGGAAGACTATGGCTACACCTTC.

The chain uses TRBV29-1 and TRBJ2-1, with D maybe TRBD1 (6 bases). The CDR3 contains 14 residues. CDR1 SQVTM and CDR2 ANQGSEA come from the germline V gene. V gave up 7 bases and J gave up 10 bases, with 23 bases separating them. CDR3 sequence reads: CSALGTGFLGEQFF. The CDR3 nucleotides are TGCAGCGCCCTAGGAACAGGGTTTTTAGGGGAGCAGTTCTTC.

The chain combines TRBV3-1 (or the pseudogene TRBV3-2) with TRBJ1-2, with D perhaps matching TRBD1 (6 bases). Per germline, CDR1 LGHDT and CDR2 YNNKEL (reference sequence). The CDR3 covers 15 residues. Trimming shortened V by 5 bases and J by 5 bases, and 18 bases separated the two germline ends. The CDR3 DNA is TGTGCCAGCAGCTCCGAGGCAGGGGTTAGGTATGGCTACACCTTC. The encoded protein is CASSSEAGVRYGYTF.

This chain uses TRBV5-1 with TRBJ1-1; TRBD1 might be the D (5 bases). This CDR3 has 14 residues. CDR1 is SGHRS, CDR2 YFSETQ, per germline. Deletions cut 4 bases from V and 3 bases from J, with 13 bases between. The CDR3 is CASSGRGGDTEAFF. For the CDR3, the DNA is TGCGCCAGCAGCGGTAGGGGAGGGGACACTGAAGCTTTCTTT.

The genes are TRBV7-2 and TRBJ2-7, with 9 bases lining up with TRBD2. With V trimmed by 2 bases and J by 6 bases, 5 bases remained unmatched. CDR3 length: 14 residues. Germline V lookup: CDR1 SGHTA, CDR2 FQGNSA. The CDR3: CASSLLAGTVEQYF. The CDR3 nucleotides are TGTGCCAGCAGCTTACTAGCGGGGACTGTCGAGCAGTACTTC. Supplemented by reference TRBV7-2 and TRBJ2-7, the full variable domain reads GAGVSQSPSNKVTEKGKDVELRCDPISGHTALYWYRQSLGQGLEFLIYFQGNSAPDKSGLPSDRFSAERTGGSVSTLTIQRTQQEDSAVYLCASSLLAGTVEQYFGPGTRLTVT.

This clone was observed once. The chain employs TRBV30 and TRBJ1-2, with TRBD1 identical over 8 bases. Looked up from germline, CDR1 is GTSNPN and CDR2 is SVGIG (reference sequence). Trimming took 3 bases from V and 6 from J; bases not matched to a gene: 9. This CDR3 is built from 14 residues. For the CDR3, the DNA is TGTGCCTGGAGACCCCAGGGGGCGGGGAATGGCTACACCTTC. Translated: CAWRPQGAGNGYTF.

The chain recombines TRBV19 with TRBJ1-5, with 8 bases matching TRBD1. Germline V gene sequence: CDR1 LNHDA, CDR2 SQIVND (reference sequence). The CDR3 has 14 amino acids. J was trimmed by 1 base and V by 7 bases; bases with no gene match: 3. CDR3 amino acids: CASTDRGSNQPQHF. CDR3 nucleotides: TGTGCCAGTACCGACAGGGGAAGCAATCAGCCCCAGCATTTT.

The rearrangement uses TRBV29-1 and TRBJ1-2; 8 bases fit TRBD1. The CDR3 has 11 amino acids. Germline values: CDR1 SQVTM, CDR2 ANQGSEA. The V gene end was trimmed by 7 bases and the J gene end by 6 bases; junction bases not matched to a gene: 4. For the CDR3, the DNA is TGCAGCGCAATACAGGGGGATGGCTACACCTTC. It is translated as CSAIQGDGYTF.

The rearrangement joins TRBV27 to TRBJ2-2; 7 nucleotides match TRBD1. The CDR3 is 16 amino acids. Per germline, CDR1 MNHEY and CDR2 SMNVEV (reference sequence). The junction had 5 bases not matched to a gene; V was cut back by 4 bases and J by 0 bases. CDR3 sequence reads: CASSSPGTANTGELFF. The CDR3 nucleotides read TGTGCCAGCAGTTCACCCGGGACAGCGAACACCGGGGAGCTGTTTTTT.

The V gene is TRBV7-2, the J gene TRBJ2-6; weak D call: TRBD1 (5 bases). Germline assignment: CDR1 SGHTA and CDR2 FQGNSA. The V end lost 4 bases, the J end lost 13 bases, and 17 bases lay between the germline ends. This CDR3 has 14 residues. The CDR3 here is CASSSRQSPSVLTF. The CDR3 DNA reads TGTGCCAGCAGCTCCAGACAGTCCCCAAGTGTCCTGACTTTC.

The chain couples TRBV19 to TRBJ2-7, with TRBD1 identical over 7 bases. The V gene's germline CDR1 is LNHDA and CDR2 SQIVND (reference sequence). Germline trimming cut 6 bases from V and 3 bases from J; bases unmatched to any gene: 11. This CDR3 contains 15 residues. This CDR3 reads CASRLKTGSIYEQYF. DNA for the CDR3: TGTGCCAGTAGATTGAAGACAGGGAGTATCTACGAGCAGTACTTC.

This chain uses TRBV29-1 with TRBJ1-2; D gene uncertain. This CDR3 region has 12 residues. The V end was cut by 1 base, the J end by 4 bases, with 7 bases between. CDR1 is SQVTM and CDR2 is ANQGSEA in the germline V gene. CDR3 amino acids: CSVEALAYGYTF. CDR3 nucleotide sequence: TGCAGCGTTGAAGCTTTGGCCTATGGCTACACCTTC.